This passage covers 26 T cell receptor beta chains from one sample sequenced in a study of blood T cell repertoires in COVID-19. Sequenced by immunoSEQ multiplex PCR; TCRdb stores in-frame clones only, minus some. The data hold more than 200,000 clones, with around 88% observed a single time. The sequenced sample was peripheral blood. The receptor set was obtained from a young woman with COVID-19, enrolled during active disease.

The chain's CDR3 is CAISTDRGRTGELFF. The CDR3 nucleotides are TGTGCCATCAGCACGGACAGGGGGCGAACCGGGGAGCTGTTTTTT. The chain joins TRBV10-3 to TRBJ2-2, with 11 bases aligning to TRBD1. The ends lost 6 bases at V and 5 bases at J; junction bases unmatched: 5. Germline V CDR1 and CDR2: ENHRY, SYGVKD. The CDR3 sequence is 15 residues long.

The J gene is TRBJ2-3, the V gene TRBV7-9; weak D call: TRBD2 (6 bases). V lost 5 bases, J lost 8 bases, and 14 bases lay in between. This CDR3 has 13 amino acids. Looked up from germline, CDR1 is SEHNR and CDR2 is FQNEAQ (reference sequence). CDR3 loop: CASSVEQAGTQYF. The CDR3 DNA sequence: TGTGCCAGCAGCGTCGAGCAAGCGGGTACGCAGTATTTT.

As concerns this clone: Other nucleotide sequences from this sample produce the same CDR3. This chain connects TRBV28 to TRBJ1-2; TRBD1 might be the D (5 bases). V lost 4 bases and J 5 bases, leaving 14 bases between the germline ends. CDR3 length equals 14 residues. The germline gives CDR1 MDHEN, CDR2 SYDVKM. The CDR3 coding sequence is TGTGCCAGCAGTTCGGGGGGGTTGGGGTATGGCTACACCTTC. Translating gives CASSSGGLGYGYTF.

The chain joins TRBV12-2 to TRBJ2-7; no check of the table's D call, TRBD2, against the DNA was made. TRBV12-2 is given as a pseudogene. The CDR3 consists of 16 residues. The CDR3 loop is CASRLAFVGAGYEQYF. The CDR3 nucleotides read TGTGCAAGTCGCTTAGCGTTCGTAGGAGCCGGCTACGAGCAGTACTTC.

This clone came up once. V gene TRBV30 combines with J gene TRBJ1-5; unclear D gene. The CDR3 spans 13 residues. Looked up from germline, CDR1 is GTSNPN and CDR2 is SVGIG (reference sequence). V lost 3 bases and J lost 2, with 8 bases in between. The CDR3 nucleotides are TGTGCCTGGAGAGCTGTAGGCAATCAGCCCCAGCATTTT. It is translated as CAWRAVGNQPQHF.

The count of this clone is one. The chain has TRBV7-2 and TRBJ1-5; TRBD1 matches at 8 bases. The CDR3 consists of 16 residues. Germline CDR1 SGHTA, CDR2 FQGNSA. V gave up 5 bases and J gave up 4 bases; unmatched junction bases: 10. The CDR3 bases are TGTGCCAGCAGCCATGACACAGGGGGTAGTAATCAGCCCCAGCATTTT. Its protein product is CASSHDTGGSNQPQHF.

The CDR3 here is CASSTTAAGNLNTIYF. The CDR3 coding sequence is TGTGCCAGTAGCACTACCGCGGCCGGCAATTTAAACACCATATATTTT. This rearrangement joins TRBV19 to TRBJ1-3; D remains unclear. The germline V gene encodes CDR1 LNHDA and CDR2 SQIVND (reference sequence). The ends were cut back, 6 bases at V and 6 bases at J, with 21 bases in the middle. The CDR3 loop spans 16 amino acids.

The rearrangement uses TRBV3-1 (or the pseudogene TRBV3-2) and TRBJ2-7; 10 positions match TRBD2. CDR1 is LGHDT and CDR2 is YNNKEL in the germline V gene (reference sequence). This CDR3 comprises 13 residues. Losses at the gene ends were 3 bases for V and 7 bases for J; bases not matched to a gene: 3. The DNA of the CDR3 is TGTGCCAGCAGCCAGGAACTAGCGGGAGAGCAGTACGTC. Translating it yields CASSQELAGEQYV.

The J gene is TRBJ2-3, the V gene TRBV11-3, with D perhaps matching TRBD2 (5 bases). The CDR3 is made up of 13 amino acids. Trimming pared 10 bases from V and 1 base from J, leaving 12 bases between. The germline V gene has CDR1 SGHNT and CDR2 YENEEA. The chain's CDR3 is CATGMRGTDTQYF. CDR3 sequence (DNA): TGTGCCACCGGGATGCGGGGCACAGATACGCAGTATTTT.

The chain links TRBV4-3 to TRBJ2-2, with a weak D call TRBD1 (5 bases). CDR1 and CDR2 from the germline V gene are LGHNA and YSLEER. Between the trimmed V and J ends, which lost 4 bases and 2 bases, there was a span of 17 bases. The length of the CDR3 is 17 residues. The DNA for the CDR3 is TGCGCCAGCAGCCCCCAAGTCGGCAGGGTAAACACCGGGGAGCTGTTTTTT. Translation: CASSPQVGRVNTGELFF.

The rearrangement links TRBV24-1 to TRBJ1-1; TRBD1 agrees at 9 bases. The junction had 9 bases not matched to a gene; V was cut back by 4 bases and J by 1 base. Germline lookup yields CDR1 KGHDR and CDR2 SFDVKD. The CDR3 loop spans 17 amino acids. CDR3 bases: TGTGCCACCAGTGAAGGTACAGGGGGCTTGGGGAACACTGAAGCTTTCTTT. This translates into CATSEGTGGLGNTEAFF.

The V call is TRBV6-5, the J call TRBJ1-4; D is unresolved. The germline gives CDR1 MNHEY, CDR2 SVGAGI. The CDR3 has 14 residues. V lost 5 bases to trimming and J lost 4 bases, with 11 bases between them. This CDR3 reads CASSTTRSNEKLFF. In nucleotides, the CDR3 is TGTGCCAGCAGTACCACTCGGAGTAATGAAAAACTGTTTTTT.

This chain uses TRBV18 with TRBJ2-3; D is undetermined. The V end lost 0 bases, the J end lost 3 bases, and 10 bases lay between the germline ends. The CDR3 totals 15 residues. The germline CDR1 and CDR2 sequences are KGHSH and LQKENI. The CDR3: CASSPPFPETDTQYF. The CDR3, as DNA: TGTGCCAGCTCACCACCATTCCCGGAGACAGATACGCAGTATTTT. Full variable domain (missing parts from reference TRBV18 and TRBJ2-3): NAGVMQNPRHLVRRRGQEARLRCSPMKGHSHVYWYRQLPEEGLKFMVYLQKENIIDESGMPKERFSAEFPKEGPSILRIQQVVRGDSAAYFCASSPPFPETDTQYFGPGTRLTVL.

The chain employs TRBV30 and TRBJ2-5, with D perhaps matching TRBD2 (6 bases). This CDR3 is built from 15 residues. Germline lookup yields CDR1 GTSNPN and CDR2 SVGIG (reference sequence). The V end lost 5 bases, the J end lost 4 bases, and 20 bases lay between the germline ends. CDR3 protein: CAWEHPTGDRETQYF. In DNA, the CDR3 is TGTGCCTGGGAACACCCGACGGGAGACAGAGAGACCCAGTACTTC.

V and J are TRBV6-5 and TRBJ1-4, with a possible D match to TRBD1 (6 bases). From germline, CDR1 is MNHEY and CDR2 SVGAGI. This CDR3 region has 14 residues. Trimming removed 6 bases at V and 5 bases at J, with 13 bases between. In DNA, the CDR3 is TGTGCCAGCAGCCTGGAGAGGGGGAATGAAAAACTGTTTTTT. It encodes CASSLERGNEKLFF.

This clone was counted ten times or more. This sequence joins TRBV7-9 and TRBJ1-5, with 9 bases aligning to TRBD1. V was pared by 4 bases and J by 7 bases, with 8 bases of the junction left unmatched. Germline loops: CDR1 SEHNR, CDR2 FQNEAQ (reference sequence). The CDR3 is 15 residues long. The CDR3 reads CASSSDRGASQPQHF. CDR3 nucleotide sequence: TGTGCCAGCAGCTCGGACAGGGGAGCAAGCCAGCCCCAGCATTTT.

The CDR3 loop reads CASSHNRYEQYF. The CDR3 DNA sequence: TGTGCCAGCAGCCACAACAGATACGAGCAGTACTTC. This rearrangement joins TRBV7-9 to TRBJ2-7; D is undetermined. There are 12 residues in the CDR3. CDR1 and CDR2 (germline): SEHNR, FQNEAQ (reference sequence). Trimming cost V 5 bases and J 4 bases, with 9 bases left between them.

The rearrangement joins TRBV19 to TRBJ2-1; no definite D call. The V end was cut by 3 bases, the J end by 0 bases, with 6 bases between. Germline V gives CDR1 LNHDA, CDR2 SQIVND (reference sequence). The CDR3 covers 14 residues. The CDR3 bases are TGTGCCAGTAGTATGGAGAGCTCCTACAATGAGCAGTTCTTC. Translation: CASSMESSYNEQFF.

The genes are TRBV27 and TRBJ1-5; no clear D. Trimming took off 5 bases at V and 2 bases at J, with 13 bases between the two ends. Germline V gene data show CDR1 as MNHEY and CDR2 as SMNVEV (reference sequence). This CDR3 is built from 15 residues. The CDR3 DNA is TGTGCCAGCAGTCTATACTTTGGTGGCAATCAGCCCCAGCATTTT. It specifies CASSLYFGGNQPQHF.

The rearrangement uses TRBV7-8 and TRBJ2-1, with TRBD2 as a possible D gene (5 bases). This CDR3 has 19 residues. V was clipped by 5 bases and J by 6 bases, with 29 bases between them. Germline values: CDR1 SGHVS, CDR2 FQNEAQ. CDR3: CASSPTPLLVRASSNEQFF. The CDR3 DNA reads as TGTGCCAGCAGCCCCACCCCCTTACTAGTTAGGGCATCCAGCAATGAGCAGTTCTTC.

The V call is TRBV15, the J call TRBJ2-7; TRBD2 might be the D (5 bases). The CDR3 runs 15 residues. Per germline, CDR1 LNHNV and CDR2 YYDKDF (reference sequence). Trimming took off 0 bases at V and 0 bases at J, with 9 bases between the two ends. CDR3 region: CATSRDRTSSYEQYF. CDR3 nucleotide sequence: TGTGCCACCAGCAGAGATCGAACTAGCTCCTACGAGCAGTACTTC.

This sequence joins TRBV5-1 and TRBJ2-2, with TRBD1 identical over 8 bases. The CDR3 is 18 residues long. Trimming took 2 bases from V and 3 from J; bases not matched to a gene: 12. CDR1 and CDR2 from the germline V gene are SGHRS and YFSETQ. Here the CDR3 reads CASSFPDRGNWDTGELFF. As DNA, the CDR3 is TGCGCCAGCAGCTTCCCTGACAGGGGTAACTGGGACACCGGGGAGCTGTTTTTT.

The chain links TRBV3-1 (or the pseudogene TRBV3-2) to TRBJ2-3; 8 nucleotides agree with TRBD2. The CDR3 contains 15 residues. The germline gives CDR1 LGHDT, CDR2 YNNKEL (reference sequence). The V gene end was trimmed by 1 base and the J gene end by 8 bases; junction bases not matched to a gene: 8. CDR3 sequence (DNA): TGTGCCAGCAGCCAAGGAGCGGGGGAGAGGGGTACGCAGTATTTT. It specifies CASSQGAGERGTQYF.

V and J are TRBV7-2 and TRBJ2-4; TRBD2 aligns across 8 bases. Trimming removed 5 bases from V and 8 bases from J; junction bases left unmatched: 8. Per the germline V gene, CDR1 is SGHTA and CDR2 is FQGNSA. The CDR3 consists of 14 residues. The CDR3 DNA sequence: TGTGCCAGCAGCCAACAGCGGGGGTCAGACATTCAGTACTTC. Protein product: CASSQQRGSDIQYF.

The sample holds one count of this clone. The rearrangement joins TRBV5-4 to TRBJ1-2, with D possibly TRBD1 on 5 matching bases. CDR3 size: 16 residues. V was trimmed by 4 bases and J by 4 bases, leaving 20 bases between them. From germline, CDR1 is SGHNT and CDR2 YYREEE (reference sequence). The CDR3 DNA is TGTGCCAGCAGCCCGGGGGGGTACAGCGATTTCTATGGCTACACCTTC. It yields the protein CASSPGGYSDFYGYTF.

The chain couples TRBV18 to TRBJ1-5; D remains unclear. V dropped 7 bases and J dropped 0 bases, with 7 bases sitting between them. The length of the CDR3 is 13 residues. Germline-derived CDR1 and CDR2 are KGHSH and LQKENI. CDR3 bases: TGTGCCAGCTTGGAGAATAGCAATCAGCCCCAGCATTTT. Translation gives CASLENSNQPQHF. Combining the CDR3 with reference TRBV18 and TRBJ1-5 gives the whole variable domain NAGVMQNPRHLVRRRGQEARLRCSPMKGHSHVYWYRQLPEEGLKFMVYLQKENIIDESGMPKERFSAEFPKEGPSILRIQQVVRGDSAAYFCASLENSNQPQHFGDGTRLSIL.